The T cell receptor (beta chain) under discussion was sequenced for a study of T cells expressing NK-cell markers. Study context: All TCR beta repertoires analysed originated from sorted CD3+CD56+NKG2C+, CD3+CD56+NKG2C- and CD3+CD56-NKG2C+ T cells.

General observations from the study: Among CD8+ T cells from five or six donors, dominant NKG2C+ clonotypes accounted for about 1.0-7.5%.

This CDR3 comprises 14 residues. Worth noting for this clonotype: The target antigen is unknown.

Reanalyzing the 5' RACE reads, TCRdb keeps one entry per CDR3 protein, without DNA. This table holds about 550,000 distinct CDR3 sequences. The rearrangement joins TRBV12-3 or TRBV12-4 to TRBJ1-6. This TCR was recovered from a man aged 18-30 years in good health. The sample comprised blood T cells: a sorted CD56 or NKG2C T cell subset, CD4+ or CD8+ T cells, or bulk PBMC T cells (not recorded which). This chain's CDR3 is CASSGIGLESPLHF.